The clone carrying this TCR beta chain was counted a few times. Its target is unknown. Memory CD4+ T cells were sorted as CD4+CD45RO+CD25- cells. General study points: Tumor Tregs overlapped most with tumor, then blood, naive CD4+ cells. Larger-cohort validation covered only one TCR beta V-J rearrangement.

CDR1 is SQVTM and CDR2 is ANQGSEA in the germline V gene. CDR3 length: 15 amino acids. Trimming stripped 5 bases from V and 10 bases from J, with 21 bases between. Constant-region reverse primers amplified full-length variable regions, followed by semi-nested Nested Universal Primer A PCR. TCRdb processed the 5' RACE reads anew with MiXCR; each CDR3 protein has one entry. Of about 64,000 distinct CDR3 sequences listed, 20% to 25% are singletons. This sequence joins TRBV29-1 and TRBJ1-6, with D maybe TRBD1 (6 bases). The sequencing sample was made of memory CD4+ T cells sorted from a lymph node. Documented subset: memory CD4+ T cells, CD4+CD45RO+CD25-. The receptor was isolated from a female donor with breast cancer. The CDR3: CSVSTGTSEGSPLHF. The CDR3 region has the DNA TGCAGCGTTTCCACCGGGACAAGTGAAGGATCACCCCTCCACTTT. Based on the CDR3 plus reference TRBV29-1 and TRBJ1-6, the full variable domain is SAVISQKPSRDICQRGTSLTIQCQVDSQVTMMFWYRQQPGQSLTLIATANQGSEATYESGFVIDKFPISRPNLTFSTLTVSNMSPEDSSIYLCSVSTGTSEGSPLHFGNGTRLTVT.